This T cell receptor (beta chain) was sequenced during a study of CD8 T cells in Susac syndrome. Roughly 0.45 to 1 ug RNA was reverse transcribed with random hexamers. The TCR beta CDR3 was amplified by immunoSEQ multiplex PCR across 54 Vbeta, 13 Jbeta. MiXCR, applied by TCRdb to the immunoSEQ multiplex PCR reads, yields one record per CDR3 protein. The sample consists of over 100,000 distinct CDR3 sequences, just over 95% of them appearing once. It was negative isolation that provided the CD8+ and CD4+ T cells, whereas TEMRA cells were enriched by FACS. Deletions cut 0 bases from V and 4 bases from J, with 11 bases between. In germline, CDR1 is SGHRS, CDR2 YFSETQ. The CDR3 covers 15 residues.

The V call is TRBV5-1, the J call TRBJ2-1, with D possibly matching TRBD2 (5 bases). The sequenced material came from CD4+ T cells from PBMCs. The TCR sequence derives from a human donor with Susac syndrome. The CDR3 sequence is CASSLEIAQYNEQFF. The CDR3, as DNA: TGCGCCAGCAGCTTGGAAATAGCGCAGTACAATGAGCAGTTCTTC.